This T cell receptor (beta chain) was profiled in a study of PD-1 blockade in classical Hodgkin lymphoma. Study context: Administration of nivolumab to patients was at 3 mg/kg intravenously every 2 weeks.

Sequenced by immunoSEQ multiplex PCR; TCRdb stores in-frame clones only, minus some. The sample has tens of thousands of clones, more than 80% seen once. The V end lost 5 bases, the J end lost 8 bases, and 22 bases lay between the germline ends. The CDR3 extends over 15 amino acids. Germline CDR1 is SQVTM and CDR2 is ANQGSEA. As to time point: cycle 4 day 1 (C4D1), after less than seven weeks of nivolumab. Relapse after autologous stem cell transplantation occurred in every patient, and brentuximab vedotin exposure varied. The chain is built from TRBV29-1 and TRBJ2-4; maybe TRBD2 (5 bases). This clonotype originated in a human donor with classical Hodgkin lymphoma. The source was peripheral blood mononuclear cells (PBMCs), collected before the fourth cycle of nivolumab. The CDR3 here is CSVLTPDGVTDIQYF. In DNA form, the CDR3 reads TGCAGCGTTTTGACCCCCGACGGGGTAACGGACATTCAGTACTTC.